This entry lists 32 T cell receptor beta chains sequenced from one sample in a study of tumor-infiltrating lymphocytes in primary liver carcinoma. Priming with a constant-region primer yielded TCR beta cDNA from around 540 ng total RNA. Library construction for TCR beta comprised three nested multiplex PCR rounds performed with slightly modified ARM-PCR. Amplification in the first two PCR rounds was performed using TRBV1-TRBV30 forward primers and a C-beta reverse primer for approximately 10 cycles each. TCRdb independently ran MiXCR on the multiplex PCR reads; one entry per CDR3 protein. This sample has around 70,000 distinct CDR3 sequences, with about 72% found just once. Co-extraction of RNA and DNA was performed on roughly 20-33 mg of unsorted bulk tissue. The sample comprised liver tumor tissue from sampling region 4. Stated subset: tumor region T4, right-lateral pole. The source of these receptors is a man aged 40-49 years with primary liver carcinoma and hepatitis B virus infection.

This clonotype has just one count. A junction boundary mismatches the germline segment, possibly from a read error. The V call is TRBV6-4, the J call TRBJ2-1; the match to TRBD1 covers 7 bases. This CDR3 has 14 residues. Germline V gene lookup returns CDR1 MRHNA and CDR2 SNTAGT. The CDR3 loop reads CVSKPGQHFNEQFF. DNA for the CDR3: TGTGTCAGCAAACCGGGACAGCACTTCAATGAGCAGTTCTTC.

A word on this clonotype: It is likely a read error, because the conserved phenylalanine at the end of the CDR3 is missing. No DNA is shown, since the ends of the CDR3 on it are uncertain; the CDR3 is the one TCRdb lists. This rearrangement joins TRBV12-3 or TRBV12-4 to TRBJ1-1; the table's D call TRBD1 went unverified against the DNA. 16 amino acids form the CDR3, both terminal residues included. The CDR3 here is CASSLGPGQGRPEVFL.

To note about this clonotype: The CDR3 does not end in the conserved phenylalanine or tryptophan, so this is likely a read error. The chain links TRBV29-1 to TRBJ2-5; D may be TRBD2 (6 bases). This CDR3 contains 13 residues. Germline V gene data show CDR1 as SQVTM and CDR2 as ANQGSEA. CDR3: CSVEGLNKETQYY. The CDR3 bases are TGTAGCGTTGAGGGACTTAACAAAGAGACCCAGTACTAT.

This chain connects TRBV6-1 to TRBJ2-1; D ambiguous. Trimming left V 2 bases short and J 13 bases short, with 24 bases between. The CDR3 has 16 amino acids. Germline V gene data show CDR1 as MNHNS and CDR2 as SASEGT. Written as DNA, the CDR3 is TGTGCCAGCAGTGAATTATTGGCGGTTCAGTACAATGGACAGTTCTTC. Its translation: CASSELLAVQYNGQFF.

At least ten counts were recorded for this clonotype. V is TRBV6-1 and J is TRBJ2-7, with D possibly being TRBD1 (5 bases). Germline V gene data show CDR1 as MNHNS and CDR2 as SASEGT. This CDR3 has 18 residues. The V end lost 4 bases, the J end lost 0 bases, and 22 bases lay between the germline ends. CDR3 in DNA: TGTGCCAGCAGTGCTACAGGCGGCTGGCGCCTGACCTCCTACGAGCAGTACTTC. Translation gives CASSATGGWRLTSYEQYF.

Concerning this clonotype itself: At one boundary the junction diverges from the germline segment, which might be a read error. The rearrangement uses TRBV11-2 and TRBJ1-5; D is ambiguous. The germline gives CDR1 SGHAT, CDR2 FQNNGV. The CDR3 is made up of 14 amino acids. CDR3 loop: CASSTGRFPEPQRF. In DNA form, the CDR3 reads TGTGCCAGCAGTACCGGACGGTTTCCCGAGCCACAGCGTTTT.

Concerning this clonotype itself: A junction boundary mismatches the germline segment, possibly from a read error. The chain links TRBV7-8 to TRBJ2-5, with D perhaps given as TRBD1 or TRBD2 (5 bases each). This CDR3 is 15 amino acids long. Per the germline V gene, CDR1 is SGHVS and CDR2 is FQNEAQ. The chain's CDR3 is CASSFSRGDQETQYF. In nucleotides, the CDR3 is TGTGCCAGCAGCTTCTCTAGAGGGGACCAAGAGACCCAATACTTC.

Comment on this clonotype: Germline is not matched at one junction end, which may reflect a read error. The chain couples TRBV6-6 to TRBJ2-1; the D is unclear. This CDR3 contains 13 residues. Germline assignment: CDR1 MNHNY and CDR2 SVGAGI (reference sequence). The DNA for the CDR3 is TGTGCCAGCAGCCGGACGGAGTACAATGATCAGTTATTC. As protein: CASSRTEYNDQLF.

About this clonotype itself: A read error is likely, as this CDR3 ends without the conserved phenylalanine or tryptophan. The rearrangement joins TRBV4-2 to TRBJ1-4; TRBD1 agrees at 7 bases. This CDR3 is built from 14 residues. Germline values: CDR1 LGHNA, CDR2 YNFKEQ. With V trimmed by 10 bases and J by 8 bases, 13 bases remained unmatched. The CDR3 nucleotides are TGTGCCAACCCCCAGACAGGGAAGGGGGAAAAACTGTTTTTA. Translated, it gives CANPQTGKGEKLFL.

This clonotype has a single count. This chain uses TRBV12-3 or TRBV12-4 with TRBJ2-3; 9 bases match TRBD2. Unmatched junction bases numbered 10, after V lost 5 bases and J lost 7 bases. This CDR3 is built from 15 residues. CDR3 nucleotide sequence: TGTGCCAGCAGTATTACAAGCGGGAGGACATATACGCAGTATTTT. Residues: CASSITSGRTYTQYF.

This clonotype was counted at least ten times. The chain carries TRBV5-1 and TRBJ2-5; 8 bases match TRBD1. The ends lost 1 base at V and 2 bases at J; junction bases unmatched: 4. CDR1 is SGHRS and CDR2 is YFSETQ in the germline V gene. CDR3 length: 15 residues. CDR3 loop: CASSLLGDRQETQYF. The CDR3 nucleotides read TGCGCCAGCAGCTTGCTAGGGGACAGGCAAGAGACCCAGTACTTC.

The chain joins TRBV5-4 to TRBJ2-2; D might be TRBD1 or TRBD2, each matching 5 bases. This CDR3 has 13 amino acids. Germline V gene sequence: CDR1 SGHNT, CDR2 YYREEE (reference sequence). The V and J ends lost 4 bases and 14 bases respectively, with 18 bases between them. CDR3 in amino acids: CASSMGSRGDLFF. In DNA, the CDR3 is TGTGCCAGCAGCATGGGCTCGAGGGGAGATCTGTTTTTT.

The rearrangement uses TRBV24-1 and TRBJ2-5, with D possibly TRBD2 on 6 matching bases. The germline V gene encodes CDR1 KGHDR and CDR2 SFDVKD. The CDR3 runs 15 residues. The ends were cut back, 9 bases at V and 4 bases at J, with 20 bases in the middle. The DNA for the CDR3 is TGTGCCACCCGCGAAAGGACTAACCTTCGAGAGACCCAGTACTTC. Protein: CATRERTNLRETQYF.

Regarding this clonotype: At one boundary the junction diverges from the germline segment, which might be a read error. The J gene is TRBJ2-1, the V gene TRBV29-1; 9 nucleotides align to TRBD2. The CDR3 extends over 14 amino acids. The germline CDR1 and CDR2 sequences are SQVTM and ANQGSEA. The CDR3 DNA reads TGCGGCGTCCTCAAAGCGGGAGGTCCAAATGAGCAGTTGTTC. The encoded protein is CGVLKAGGPNEQLF.

The chain is built from TRBV20-1 and TRBJ2-1, with D uncertain. Germline V gives CDR1 DFQATT, CDR2 SNEGSKA (reference sequence). CDR3 length: 11 amino acids. V was clipped by 2 bases and J by 5 bases, with 4 bases between them. In DNA form, the CDR3 reads TGCAGTGCTAGATTTCACAATGAGCAGTTCTTC. Translation: CSARFHNEQFF.

Many counts were recorded for this clonotype. The chain links TRBV6-1 to TRBJ1-1; D gene ambiguous. Germline CDR1 MNHNS, CDR2 SASEGT. The length of the CDR3 is 13 residues. V was clipped by 5 bases and J by 1 base, with 8 bases between them. The CDR3 loop reads CASSPTPNTEAFF. In DNA form, the CDR3 reads TGTGCCAGCAGTCCGACACCGAACACTGAAGCTTTCTTT.

Turning to this clonotype: The junction departs from germline at one end; a sequencing error may be responsible. The V call is TRBV4-2, the J call TRBJ2-2, with D perhaps matching TRBD2 (6 bases). Germline V gene sequence: CDR1 LGHNA, CDR2 YNFKEQ. The CDR3 is 15 residues long. CDR3 in amino acids: CASNSERASTGELFF. CDR3 in DNA: TGTGCCAGTAACTCCGAGCGGGCGAGCACCGGGGAGTTGTTTTTT.

The genes are TRBV9 and TRBJ1-2; perhaps TRBD1 as D (6 bases). The CDR3 covers 13 residues. V was trimmed by 0 bases and J by 3 bases, leaving 6 bases between them. Germline-derived CDR1 and CDR2 are SGDLS and YYNGEE. The CDR3 spells CASSVAGDYGYTF. The CDR3 DNA reads as TGTGCCAGCAGCGTAGCAGGGGACTATGGCTACACCTTC.

This chain links TRBV29-1 with TRBJ2-7; maybe TRBD2 (5 bases). The CDR3 consists of 13 residues. CDR1 and CDR2 from the germline V gene are SQVTM and ANQGSEA. Trimming shortened V by 7 bases and J by 7 bases, and 20 bases separated the two germline ends. The DNA for the CDR3 is TGCAGCGGAACATCTAGCAGGATTCAAGAGCAGTACTTC. Its protein product is CSGTSSRIQEQYF.

This clonotype was seen once. At one of its ends the junction is not consistent with the germline gene, which may arise from a read error. V is TRBV29-1 and J is TRBJ2-3, with D possibly TRBD2 on 6 matching bases. The CDR3 totals 15 residues. Looked up from germline, CDR1 is SQVTM and CDR2 is ANQGSEA. CDR3: CSIPGTPSSTDTQYF. DNA for the CDR3: TGCAGCATTCCCGGGACTCCTTCTAGCACGGATACGCAGTATTTT.

On this clonotype itself: One end of the junction fails to match germline, which may point to a read error. The chain couples TRBV6-1 to TRBJ1-1, with D possibly TRBD1 on 5 matching bases. Germline V gene lookup returns CDR1 MNHNS and CDR2 SASEGT. CDR3 length: 14 amino acids. The CDR3 protein is CANSEVRATTEAFF. For the CDR3, the DNA is TGTGCCAACAGTGAAGTCAGGGCTACCACCGAAGCTTTCTTT.

A note on this clonotype: The CDR3 does not end in the conserved phenylalanine or tryptophan, so this is likely a read error. This chain uses TRBV7-3 with TRBJ1-1; a possible D gene is TRBD1 (6 bases). This CDR3 is built from 14 residues. Germline V gene sequence: CDR1 SGHTA, CDR2 FQGTGA. The germline V and J ends were trimmed by 3 bases and 5 bases, with 13 bases remaining between them. Here the CDR3 DNA reads TGTGCCAGCAGCTTTCGCGGGGGCGAAACTGAAGCTTTCCTT. As protein: CASSFRGGETEAFL.

Details on this clonotype: Without the conserved terminal phenylalanine or tryptophan, this CDR3 likely stems from a read error. The DNA is left out, because the CDR3 cannot be placed on it with certainty; the CDR3 is given as TCRdb lists it. The chain has TRBV11-2 and TRBJ2-1; no check of the table's D call, TRBD1, against the DNA was made. The CDR3 is 16 residues long, counting both termini. Germline CDR1 SGHAT, CDR2 FQNNGV. CDR3 amino acids: CASSLRGPGRENEQFL.

Notes on this clonotype: The conserved final phenylalanine or tryptophan is absent from the CDR3, which likely points to a read error. The V gene is TRBV6-5, the J gene TRBJ1-5; the D gene is possibly TRBD1 (5 bases). Germline CDR1 reads MNHEY; CDR2 reads SVGAGI. The CDR3 has 13 amino acids. The CDR3 reads CAVGDGSDQPQHL. The CDR3 DNA follows: TGTGCCGTCGGGGACGGTAGCGATCAGCCCCAGCATCTT.

As concerns this clonotype: A much larger clonotype is one base distant, so this may be a read error. This chain links TRBV16 with TRBJ2-5; D tentatively reads TRBD1 or TRBD2 (5 bases each). Germline CDR1 reads KGHSY; CDR2 reads FQNENV. This CDR3 has 14 amino acids. This CDR3 reads CASRQWDGQETQYF. CDR3 nucleotides: TGTGCCAGCAGGCAATGGGACGGCCAAGAGACCCAGTACTTC.

As concerns this clonotype: At one end, the junction sequence differs from germline, possibly due to a read error. The rearrangement links TRBV5-4 to TRBJ2-3; either TRBD1 or TRBD2 may supply D (5 bases each). The CDR3 is 16 residues long. CDR1 SGHNT and CDR2 YYREEE come from the germline V gene (reference sequence). The CDR3 is CASSSLGRSSTDTQYF. CDR3 nucleotides: TGTGCTAGCAGCTCTCTGGGACGTTCGAGCACAGATACGCAGTATTTT.

In regard to this clonotype: A much larger clone lies one base from this, so it may be a read error. This CDR3 fails to terminate in the conserved phenylalanine or tryptophan, so it likely reflects a read error. The rearrangement joins TRBV28 to TRBJ2-7, with TRBD1 matching over 7 bases. CDR1 and CDR2 (germline): MDHEN, SYDVKM. J was trimmed by 2 bases and V by 7 bases; bases with no gene match: 5. The CDR3 consists of 13 residues. Here the CDR3 DNA reads TGTGCCAGCAAGCTAACAGGGGCCTACGAGCAGTACCTC. It yields the protein CASKLTGAYEQYL.

Of note for this clonotype: The CDR3 does not close with the conserved phenylalanine or tryptophan, likely indicating a read error. The J gene is TRBJ2-6, the V gene TRBV12-3 or TRBV12-4; D could derive from TRBD1 or TRBD2 (5 bases each). Trimming removed 10 bases at V and 0 bases at J, with 13 bases between. This CDR3 has 15 amino acids. CDR3 sequence: CATQYGTSGANVLTL. CDR3 coding DNA: TGTGCCACCCAATACGGGACCTCTGGGGCCAACGTCCTGACTCTC.

This clonotype was seen repeatedly, ten times or more. The V gene is TRBV28, the J gene TRBJ1-5, with 10 bases that match TRBD1. After removal of 4 bases from V and 6 bases from J, the junction contained 9 bases not matched to a gene. The CDR3 has 16 residues. In germline, CDR1 is MDHEN, CDR2 SYDVKM. The CDR3 coding sequence is TGTGCCAGCAGTTCGCCGGGACAGGGGTTGGCTCAGCCCCAGCATTTT. Its translation: CASSSPGQGLAQPQHF.

This clonotype has at least ten counts. V usage is TRBV10-3 and J usage is TRBJ2-2, with TRBD1 matching 8 bases. The CDR3 has 15 amino acids. CDR1 is ENHRY, CDR2 SYGVKD, per germline. After removal of 0 bases from V and 4 bases from J, the junction contained 1 base not matched to a gene. The CDR3 coding sequence is TGTGCCATCAGTGAGTCTACAGGGGGCACCGGGGAGCTGTTTTTT. This encodes CAISESTGGTGELFF.

This clonotype has a single count. Compared with germline, one end of the junction differs, possibly owing to a read error. This rearrangement joins TRBV10-3 to TRBJ2-3; 10 bases map to TRBD1. This CDR3 is 17 amino acids long. Germline CDR1 and CDR2: ENHRY and SYGVKD. The CDR3 here is CAIRRTAGQGTGDTQYF. In DNA form, the CDR3 reads TGTGCCATCAGACGCACTGCCGGACAGGGGACAGGGGATACACAGTATTTT.

V usage is TRBV6-1 and J usage is TRBJ2-7, with 7 bases lining up with TRBD2. The germline gives CDR1 MNHNS, CDR2 SASEGT. The trim removed 5 bases at V and 4 bases at J, leaving 11 bases unmatched. The CDR3 length is 15 residues. In DNA, the CDR3 is TGTGCCAGCAGTCAACCTGCGGTGGGAGGGTACGAGCAGTACTTC. This translates into CASSQPAVGGYEQYF.